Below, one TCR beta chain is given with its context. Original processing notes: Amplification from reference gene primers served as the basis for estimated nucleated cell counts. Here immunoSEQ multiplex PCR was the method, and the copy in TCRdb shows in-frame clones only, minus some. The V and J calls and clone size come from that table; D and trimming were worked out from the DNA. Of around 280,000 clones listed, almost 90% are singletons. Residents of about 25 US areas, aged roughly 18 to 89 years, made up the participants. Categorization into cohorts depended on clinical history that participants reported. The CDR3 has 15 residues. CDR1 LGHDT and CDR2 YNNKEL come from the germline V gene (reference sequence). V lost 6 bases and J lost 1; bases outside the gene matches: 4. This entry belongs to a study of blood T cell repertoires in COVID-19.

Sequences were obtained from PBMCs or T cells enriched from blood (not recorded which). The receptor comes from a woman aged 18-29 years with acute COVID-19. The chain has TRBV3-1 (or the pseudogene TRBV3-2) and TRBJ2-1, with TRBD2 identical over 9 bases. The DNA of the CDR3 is TGTGCCAGCAGATATAGCGGGAGTTCCTACAATGAGCAGTTCTTC. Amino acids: CASRYSGSSYNEQFF.